What follows describes a single TCR beta chain. Its specificity is not known. Patients were ruled out by autoimmune disease history or systemic immunosuppression. These data belong to a study of OX40 agonist ivuxolimab in advanced cancers. Study-level information: Patients received the agonistic anti-OX40 (CD134) antibody ivuxolimab. Every 2 weeks, patients received ivuxolimab intravenously, dosed at 0.01 to 10 mg/kg. General study points: Expanded clones belonging to CD8+ T cells outnumbered, on average, those of CD4+.

Assay used: immunoSEQ multiplex PCR; TCRdb lists only in-frame clones, some missing. Found here are about 46,000 clones, 89% of them singletons; the top ten hold 12%. The sample here was CD4+ or CD8+ T cells sorted from blood, taken in a trial of the OX40 agonist ivuxolimab. The clonotype was recovered from an adult with an advanced solid tumor such as melanoma, head and neck, liver or kidney cancer.

CDR3: CASSGSGATNEKLFF. The CDR3 region has the DNA TGTGCCAGCAGCGGATCAGGTGCAACTAATGAAAAACTGTTTTTT. The rearrangement joins TRBV9 to TRBJ1-4; D unresolved. This CDR3 is 15 amino acids long. The V gene lost 3 bases and the J gene lost 0 bases, with 9 bases spanning the gap. In germline, CDR1 is SGDLS, CDR2 YYNGEE.